The 28 T cell receptor beta chains listed next were all sequenced from one sample in a study of cytomegalovirus exposure and HLA in healthy donors (dated by TCRdb to 2016 to 2017). To prepare the library, the immunoSEQ multiplex PCR assay was applied. A mixture of 60 forward primers for TCR Vbeta segments and 13 reverse primers for TCR Jbeta segments was used in the multiplex PCR. In its TCRdb copy, this immuneACCESS table keeps in-frame sequences only and misses some clones. Where compared with another copy, unresolved V genes explain less than half of these, and the others have no known cause. This sample lists 100,000 to 150,000 clones; about 74% were detected once. The top ten clones comprise 6.5% to 8% of the sample. Sequences were obtained from PBMCs. Receptors originate from a middle-aged man in good health and CMV-seropositive.

The chain recombines TRBV7-9 with TRBJ2-2; the D is unclear. The CDR3 is 13 residues long. V lost 0 bases, J lost 7 bases, and 6 bases lay in between. The V gene's germline CDR1 is SEHNR and CDR2 FQNEAQ (reference sequence). This CDR3 is CASSLAEVGELFF. CDR3 DNA sequence: TGTGCCAGCAGCTTAGCTGAGGTCGGGGAGCTGTTTTTT. Full variable domain (remainder filled in from reference TRBV7-9 and TRBJ2-2): DTGVSQNPRHKITKRGQNVTFRCDPISEHNRLYWYRQTLGQGPEFLTYFQNEAQLEKSRLLSDRFSAERPKGSFSTLEIQRTEQGDSAMYLCASSLAEVGELFFGEGSRLTVL.

This clone occurred a few times. This chain joins TRBV7-2 and TRBJ1-4, with 8 bases matching TRBD1. This CDR3 spans 18 amino acids. Germline loops: CDR1 SGHTA, CDR2 FQGNSA. The J segment lost 2 bases and the V segment lost 2 bases, leaving 10 bases of the junction unmatched. CDR3 sequence reads: CASSLRQGPLSTNEKLFF. CDR3 DNA sequence: TGTGCCAGCAGCTTAAGACAGGGGCCATTATCGACTAATGAAAAACTGTTTTTT. Looking up the rest from reference TRBV7-2 and TRBJ1-4 gives the full variable domain: GAGVSQSPSNKVTEKGKDVELRCDPISGHTALYWYRQSLGQGLEFLIYFQGNSAPDKSGLPSDRFSAERTGGSVSTLTIQRTQQEDSAVYLCASSLRQGPLSTNEKLFFGSGTQLSVL.

J is TRBJ1-1 and V is TRBV12-5; no definite D call. Germline lookup yields CDR1 LGHNT and CDR2 FRNRAP. Between the trimmed V and J ends, which lost 3 bases and 1 base, there was a span of 6 bases. This CDR3 is 13 amino acids long. CDR3 amino acids: CASGFTANTEAFF. The CDR3 nucleotides are TGTGCTAGTGGTTTCACAGCGAACACTGAAGCTTTCTTT.

This chain links TRBV7-9 with TRBJ1-6; 7 bases line up with TRBD1. Losses at the gene ends were 8 bases for V and 4 bases for J; bases not matched to a gene: 5. CDR1 and CDR2 from the germline V gene are SEHNR and FQNEAQ (reference sequence). This CDR3 region has 14 residues. CDR3 region: CASALGQYNSPLHF. The CDR3 DNA follows: TGTGCCAGCGCCCTGGGACAGTATAATTCACCCCTCCACTTT. Drawing the rest from reference TRBV7-9 and TRBJ1-6, the complete variable domain is DTGVSQNPRHKITKRGQNVTFRCDPISEHNRLYWYRQTLGQGPEFLTYFQNEAQLEKSRLLSDRFSAERPKGSFSTLEIQRTEQGDSAMYLCASALGQYNSPLHFGNGTRLTVT.

The chain recombines TRBV5-1 with TRBJ1-4; D perhaps matches TRBD1 (6 bases). CDR1 SGHRS and CDR2 YFSETQ come from the germline V gene. Trimming stripped 6 bases from V and 4 bases from J, with 10 bases between. The length of the CDR3 is 13 residues. CDR3 region: CASKQGNNEKLFF. The CDR3 DNA is TGCGCCAGCAAACAGGGAAATAATGAAAAACTGTTTTTT.

The rearrangement links TRBV2 to TRBJ1-5, with TRBD1 identical over 7 bases. Germline V gene sequence: CDR1 SNHLY, CDR2 FYNNEI. Unmatched junction bases numbered 10, after V lost 7 bases and J lost 4 bases. The CDR3 length is 15 residues. The CDR3: CASKLGGQDNQPQHF. The CDR3 DNA reads TGTGCCAGCAAATTAGGCGGACAGGATAATCAGCCCCAGCATTTT.

The chain combines TRBV9 with TRBJ2-7; 12 bases map to TRBD1. The CDR3 covers 15 residues. The germline V gene encodes CDR1 SGDLS and CDR2 YYNGEE. The V segment lost 0 bases and the J segment 5 bases; nucleotides outside the gene matches: 3. The CDR3 sequence is CASSVEGQGANEQYF. As DNA, the CDR3 is TGTGCCAGCAGCGTAGAGGGACAGGGGGCCAACGAGCAGTACTTC. Variable domain in full (rest from reference TRBV9 and TRBJ2-7): DSGVTQTPKHLITATGQRVTLRCSPRSGDLSVYWYQQSLDQGLQFLIQYYNGEERAKGNILERFSAQQFPDLHSELNLSSLELGDSALYFCASSVEGQGANEQYFGPGTRLTVT.

This rearrangement joins TRBV5-1 to TRBJ2-7; D unresolved. The CDR3 is made up of 13 amino acids. Trimming took off 1 base at V and 3 bases at J, with 8 bases between the two ends. CDR1 is SGHRS and CDR2 is YFSETQ in the germline V gene. DNA for the CDR3: TGCGCCAGCAGCTTGTTACTTAACTACGAGCAGTACTTC. It specifies CASSLLLNYEQYF.

V is TRBV19 and J is TRBJ1-1; D is unresolved. CDR3 size: 10 residues. The germline V gene has CDR1 LNHDA and CDR2 SQIVND (reference sequence). The V and J ends lost 7 bases and 4 bases respectively, with 4 bases between them. As DNA, the CDR3 is TGTGCCAGTATCGGCACTGAAGCTTTCTTT. It codes for CASIGTEAFF.

CDR3 sequence reads: CASRDSGGTDTQYF. The CDR3 nucleotides read TGCGCCAGCCGGGACTCAGGAGGCACAGATACGCAGTATTTT. The J gene is TRBJ2-3, the V gene TRBV10-2; tentative D call: TRBD2 (6 bases). This CDR3 region has 14 residues. V lost 8 bases and J 1 base, leaving 13 bases between the germline ends. Germline V gene lookup returns CDR1 WSHSY and CDR2 SAAADI.

This chain links TRBV18 with TRBJ1-1; unclear D gene. The ends were cut back, 5 bases at V and 1 base at J, with 8 bases in the middle. Germline CDR1 and CDR2: KGHSH and LQKENI. CDR3 size: 13 residues. The chain's CDR3 is CASSSNRNTEAFF. The CDR3 DNA reads as TGTGCCAGCTCATCCAACAGGAACACTGAAGCTTTCTTT. Drawing the rest from reference TRBV18 and TRBJ1-1, the complete variable domain is NAGVMQNPRHLVRRRGQEARLRCSPMKGHSHVYWYRQLPEEGLKFMVYLQKENIIDESGMPKERFSAEFPKEGPSILRIQQVVRGDSAAYFCASSSNRNTEAFFGQGTRLTVV.

The rearrangement uses TRBV29-1 and TRBJ1-4, with D possibly being TRBD1 (6 bases). The germline V and J ends were trimmed by 7 bases and 8 bases, with 11 bases remaining between them. Looked up from germline, CDR1 is SQVTM and CDR2 is ANQGSEA. This CDR3 is built from 11 residues. CDR3 in amino acids: CSAGEREKLFF. The CDR3 coding sequence is TGCAGCGCAGGGGAGAGGGAAAAACTGTTTTTT.

This clone was seen a few times. The chain recombines TRBV5-1 with TRBJ2-2, with D possibly being TRBD2 (6 bases). Germline loops: CDR1 SGHRS, CDR2 YFSETQ. The CDR3 is 15 residues long. V lost 5 bases, J lost 5 bases, and 16 bases lay in between. The CDR3 reads CASRPPGVGTGELFF. The CDR3 DNA reads as TGCGCCAGCAGGCCACCGGGGGTAGGAACCGGGGAGCTGTTTTTT.

This clone has a handful of counts. V is TRBV1 and J is TRBJ2-7; TRBD2, the table's D call, lacks a check against the DNA. TRBV1 is termed a pseudogene. CDR3 length: 16 amino acids. The CDR3 is CTSKLRMTSGYHEQYF. In DNA, the CDR3 is TGCACCAGCAAACTCCGAATGACTAGCGGATATCACGAGCAGTACTTC.

This clone was recorded once. The chain couples TRBV7-9 to TRBJ2-1; TRBD2 agrees at 11 bases. Per germline, CDR1 SEHNR and CDR2 FQNEAQ (reference sequence). CDR3 length: 16 amino acids. Trimming cost V 5 bases and J 7 bases; bases outside gene matches: 10. Written as DNA, the CDR3 is TGTGCCAGCAGCCCCGGGGTAGCGGGGGGGTTGAATGAGCAGTTCTTC. Amino acids: CASSPGVAGGLNEQFF.

The chain employs TRBV7-6 and TRBJ2-5; D perhaps matches TRBD2 (5 bases). Trimming took off 1 base at V and 3 bases at J, with 6 bases between the two ends. This CDR3 is 13 amino acids long. CDR1 and CDR2 (germline): SGHVS, FNYEAQ. In DNA, the CDR3 is TGTGCCAGCAGCTTAGGAGGGAAAGAGACCCAGTACTTC. It translates to CASSLGGKETQYF.

The chain recombines TRBV28 with TRBJ2-7, with D possibly TRBD2 on 6 matching bases. This CDR3 region has 15 residues. The germline V gene has CDR1 MDHEN and CDR2 SYDVKM. With 5 bases removed from V and 6 bases from J, the gap between germline ends came to 20 bases. The CDR3 sequence: CASSRGDTMGGEQYF. The CDR3, as DNA: TGTGCCAGCAGTCGCGGAGACACCATGGGGGGCGAGCAGTACTTC. The variable domain in full, completed from reference TRBV28 and TRBJ2-7, reads DVKVTQSSRYLVKRTGEKVFLECVQDMDHENMFWYRQDPGLGLRLIYFSYDVKMKEKGDIPEGYSVSREKKERFSLILESASTNQTSMYLCASSRGDTMGGEQYFGPGTRLTVT.

V gene TRBV7-9 combines with J gene TRBJ2-6; D perhaps matches TRBD2 (5 bases). V lost 3 bases to trimming and J lost 1 base, with 10 bases between them. The CDR3 has 16 residues. CDR1 is SEHNR and CDR2 is FQNEAQ in the germline V gene (reference sequence). In DNA, the CDR3 is TGTGCCAGCAGCTTTAGACGAGGGTCTGGGGCCAACGTCCTGACTTTC. Its translation: CASSFRRGSGANVLTF.

The rearrangement joins TRBV29-1 to TRBJ2-7, with D possibly TRBD1 on 6 matching bases. The CDR3 contains 12 residues. Germline lookup yields CDR1 SQVTM and CDR2 ANQGSEA. V lost 2 bases and J 3 bases, leaving 8 bases between the germline ends. CDR3 in amino acids: CSVEQGNYEQYF. For the CDR3, the DNA is TGCAGCGTTGAACAGGGGAACTACGAGCAGTACTTC.

The V call is TRBV5-1, the J call TRBJ1-3; a possible D gene is TRBD1 (6 bases). The V end was cut by 4 bases, the J end by 2 bases, with 16 bases between. The CDR3 loop spans 16 amino acids. CDR1 is SGHRS and CDR2 is YFSETQ in the germline V gene. CDR3 in amino acids: CASSIAGAGAGNTIYF. The CDR3 region has the DNA TGCGCCAGCAGCATTGCGGGGGCCGGGGCTGGAAACACCATATATTTT.

V and J are TRBV7-8 and TRBJ1-5; 12 nucleotides match TRBD1. The CDR3 loop spans 17 amino acids. The J segment lost 3 bases and the V segment lost 2 bases, leaving 5 bases of the junction unmatched. Germline CDR1 SGHVS, CDR2 FQNEAQ. The CDR3 spells CASSLRGTGGPNQPQHF. CDR3 nucleotides: TGTGCCAGCAGCTTAAGAGGGACAGGGGGCCCCAATCAGCCCCAGCATTTT.

The chain carries TRBV5-1 and TRBJ2-7; 8 positions match TRBD2. This CDR3 has 15 amino acids. Germline V gene lookup returns CDR1 SGHRS and CDR2 YFSETQ. The ends lost 2 bases at V and 0 bases at J; junction bases unmatched: 4. The CDR3 spells CASSFSGGASYEQYF. The CDR3 DNA reads as TGCGCCAGCAGCTTCTCGGGGGGGGCCTCCTACGAGCAGTACTTC.

As DNA, the CDR3 is TGTGCCAGTAGTACCCCAGGGTTGAACACCGGGGAGCTGTTTTTT. This encodes CASSTPGLNTGELFF. This chain connects TRBV19 to TRBJ2-2; weak D call: TRBD1 (5 bases). The CDR3 loop spans 15 amino acids. V was pared by 4 bases and J by 1 base, with 10 bases between. Germline V CDR1 and CDR2: LNHDA, SQIVND (reference sequence).

This chain uses TRBV10-3 with TRBJ2-1, with D unclear. V dropped 3 bases and J dropped 4 bases, with 10 bases sitting between them. The CDR3 totals 14 residues. Germline CDR1 ENHRY, CDR2 SYGVKD. The CDR3 DNA is TGTGCCATCAGTGATTCGATACTTTACAATGAGCAGTTCTTC. Translation gives CAISDSILYNEQFF.

In this sample, this clone turned up once. This sequence joins TRBV9 and TRBJ2-7; 7 positions match TRBD2. Germline assignment: CDR1 SGDLS and CDR2 YYNGEE. There are 13 residues in the CDR3. With V trimmed by 4 bases and J by 5 bases, 6 bases remained unmatched. CDR3 amino acids: CASSPQRDDEQYF. In DNA, the CDR3 is TGTGCCAGCAGCCCCCAGCGGGACGACGAGCAGTACTTC.

The chain is built from TRBV5-1 and TRBJ2-7; weak D call: TRBD1 (6 bases). V lost 0 bases, J lost 5 bases, and 15 bases lay in between. The CDR3 contains 15 residues. Germline V gene lookup returns CDR1 SGHRS and CDR2 YFSETQ. The DNA for the CDR3 is TGCGCCAGCAGCTTGGCTACAGGGCCTGCAGACGAGCAGTACTTC. It encodes CASSLATGPADEQYF.

The chain couples TRBV5-1 to TRBJ2-7; D uncertain. The CDR3 extends over 14 amino acids. Germline V gene data show CDR1 as SGHRS and CDR2 as YFSETQ. V was cut by 2 bases and J by 1 base, with 10 bases left in between. Here the CDR3 reads CASSFDSLSYEQYF. The DNA for the CDR3 is TGCGCCAGCAGCTTTGACTCCCTGTCCTACGAGCAGTACTTC.

The rearrangement uses TRBV5-5 and TRBJ2-5, with 11 nucleotides matching TRBD1. In germline, CDR1 is SGHKS, CDR2 YYEKEE (reference sequence). Trimming at V came to 2 bases and at J to 5 bases, leaving 5 bases not matched to a gene. The CDR3 has 15 residues. CDR3 DNA: TGTGCCAGCAGCTTAGGGACAGGGGGGAGGGAGACCCAGTACTTC. Residues: CASSLGTGGRETQYF.